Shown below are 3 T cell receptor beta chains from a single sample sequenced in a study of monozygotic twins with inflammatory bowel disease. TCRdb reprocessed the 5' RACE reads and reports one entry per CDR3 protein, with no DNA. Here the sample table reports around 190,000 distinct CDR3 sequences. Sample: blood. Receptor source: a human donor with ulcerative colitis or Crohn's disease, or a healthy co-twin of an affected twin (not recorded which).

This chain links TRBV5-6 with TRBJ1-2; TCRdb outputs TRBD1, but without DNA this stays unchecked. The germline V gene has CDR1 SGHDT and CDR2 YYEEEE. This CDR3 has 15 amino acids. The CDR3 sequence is CASSPPVAGGDRYTF.

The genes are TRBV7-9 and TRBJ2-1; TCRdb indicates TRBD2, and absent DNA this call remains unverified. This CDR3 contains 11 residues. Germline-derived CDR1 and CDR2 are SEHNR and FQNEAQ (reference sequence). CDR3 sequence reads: CASSPPGPTSF.

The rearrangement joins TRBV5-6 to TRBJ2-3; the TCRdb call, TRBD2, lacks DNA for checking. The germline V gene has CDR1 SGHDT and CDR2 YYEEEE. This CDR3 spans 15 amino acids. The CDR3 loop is CASSFRGSSGGTQYF.